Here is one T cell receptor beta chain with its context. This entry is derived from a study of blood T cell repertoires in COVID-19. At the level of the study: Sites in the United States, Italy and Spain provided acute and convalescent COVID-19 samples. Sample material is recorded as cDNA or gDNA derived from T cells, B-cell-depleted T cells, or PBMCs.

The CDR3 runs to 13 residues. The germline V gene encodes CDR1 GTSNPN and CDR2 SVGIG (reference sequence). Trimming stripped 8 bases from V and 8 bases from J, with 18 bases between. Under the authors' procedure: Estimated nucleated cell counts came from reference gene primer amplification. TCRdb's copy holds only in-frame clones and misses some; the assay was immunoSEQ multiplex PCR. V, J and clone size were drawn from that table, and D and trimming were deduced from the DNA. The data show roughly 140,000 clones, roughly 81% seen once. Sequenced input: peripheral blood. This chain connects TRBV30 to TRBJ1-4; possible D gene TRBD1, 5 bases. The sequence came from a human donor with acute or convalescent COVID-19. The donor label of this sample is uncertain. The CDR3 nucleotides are TGTGCCGGGGGACGGGGGTTAGGGGAAAAACTGTTTTTT. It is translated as CAGGRGLGEKLFF.